This T cell receptor beta chain was sequenced in a study of blood T cell repertoires in COVID-19. Study overall: COVID-19 samples from acute and convalescent phases originated in the United States, Italy and Spain. T cells, B-cell-depleted T cells, or PBMCs provided the cDNA or gDNA that served as material.

The germline V gene encodes CDR1 SGHAT and CDR2 FQNNGV. Between the trimmed V and J ends, which lost 3 bases and 1 base, there was a span of 12 bases. The CDR3 has 15 amino acids. Measured with immunoSEQ multiplex PCR; TCRdb has only the in-frame clones, and not every one. The table has 200,000 to 300,000 clones, 85% to 90% seen once. The V gene is TRBV11-2, the J gene TRBJ1-1, with D possibly being TRBD1 (5 bases). What was sequenced was peripheral blood. This sequence originates from a woman in her thirties or forties with acute or convalescent COVID-19. The CDR3 loop is CASSLGRTRNTEAFF. CDR3 nucleotides: TGTGCCAGCAGCTTGGGGCGGACGCGGAACACTGAAGCTTTCTTT.